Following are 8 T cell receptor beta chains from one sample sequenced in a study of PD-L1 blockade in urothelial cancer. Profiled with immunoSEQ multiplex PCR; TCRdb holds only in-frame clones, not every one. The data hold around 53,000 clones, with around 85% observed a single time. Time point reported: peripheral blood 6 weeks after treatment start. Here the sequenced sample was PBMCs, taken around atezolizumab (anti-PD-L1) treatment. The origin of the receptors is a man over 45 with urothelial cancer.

CDR3 loop: CASSQGDRVGQPQHF. The DNA of the CDR3 is TGCGCCAGCAGCCAAGGAGACAGGGTGGGTCAGCCCCAGCATTTT. The J gene is TRBJ1-5, the V gene TRBV4-1, with 7 bases lining up with TRBD1. Looked up from germline, CDR1 is MGHRA and CDR2 is YSYEKL. CDR3 length equals 15 residues. V was pared by 1 base and J by 6 bases, with 6 bases of the junction left unmatched.

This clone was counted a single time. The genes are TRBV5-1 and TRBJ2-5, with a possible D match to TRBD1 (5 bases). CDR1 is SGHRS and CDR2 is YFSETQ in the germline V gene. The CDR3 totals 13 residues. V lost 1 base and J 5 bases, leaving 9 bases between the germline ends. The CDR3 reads CASSLKWGETQYF. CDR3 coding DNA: TGCGCCAGCAGCTTGAAGTGGGGCGAGACCCAGTACTTC.

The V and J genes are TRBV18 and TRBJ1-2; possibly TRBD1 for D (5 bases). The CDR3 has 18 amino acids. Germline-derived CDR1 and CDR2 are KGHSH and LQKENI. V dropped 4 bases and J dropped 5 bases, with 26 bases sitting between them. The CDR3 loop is CASSLNPPGAASGYGYTF. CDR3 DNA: TGTGCCAGCTCACTCAACCCCCCTGGGGCCGCCTCCGGTTATGGCTACACCTTC. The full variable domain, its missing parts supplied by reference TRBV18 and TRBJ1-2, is NAGVMQNPRHLVRRRGQEARLRCSPMKGHSHVYWYRQLPEEGLKFMVYLQKENIIDESGMPKERFSAEFPKEGPSILRIQQVVRGDSAAYFCASSLNPPGAASGYGYTFGSGTRLTVV.

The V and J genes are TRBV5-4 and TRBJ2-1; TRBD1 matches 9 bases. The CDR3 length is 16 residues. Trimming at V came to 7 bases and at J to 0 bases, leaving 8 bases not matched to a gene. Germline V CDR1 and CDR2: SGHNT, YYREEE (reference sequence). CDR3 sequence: CASWRDRESSYNEQFF. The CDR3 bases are TGTGCCAGCTGGAGGGACAGGGAAAGCTCCTACAATGAGCAGTTCTTC.

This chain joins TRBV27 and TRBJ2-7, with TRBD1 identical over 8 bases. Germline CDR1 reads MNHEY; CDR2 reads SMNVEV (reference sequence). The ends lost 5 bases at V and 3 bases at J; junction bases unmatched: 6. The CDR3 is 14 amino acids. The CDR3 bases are TGTGCCAGCAGTCCCATCGGACAGGGCTACGAGCAGTACTTC. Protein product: CASSPIGQGYEQYF.

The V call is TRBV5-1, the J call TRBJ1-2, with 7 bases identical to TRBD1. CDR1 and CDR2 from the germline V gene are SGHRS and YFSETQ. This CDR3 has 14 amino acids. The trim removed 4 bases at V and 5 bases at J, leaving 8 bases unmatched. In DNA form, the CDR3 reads TGCGCCAGCAGCCTAGACAGGGAAGGGTATGGCTACACCTTC. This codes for CASSLDREGYGYTF.

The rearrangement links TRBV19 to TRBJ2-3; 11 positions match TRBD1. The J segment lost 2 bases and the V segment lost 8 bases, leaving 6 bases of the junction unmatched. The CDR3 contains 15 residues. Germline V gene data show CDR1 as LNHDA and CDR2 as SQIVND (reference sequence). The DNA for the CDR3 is TGTGCCAGTCAGAGGACAGGGGGCTTCACAGATACGCAGTATTTT. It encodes CASQRTGGFTDTQYF.

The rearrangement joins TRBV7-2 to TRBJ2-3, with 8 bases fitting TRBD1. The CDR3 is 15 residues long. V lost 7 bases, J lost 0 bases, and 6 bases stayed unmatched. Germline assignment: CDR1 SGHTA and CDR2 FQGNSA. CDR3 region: CASTIGTGSTDTQYF. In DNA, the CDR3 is TGTGCCAGCACCATCGGGACAGGCAGCACAGATACGCAGTATTTT.